This T cell receptor (beta chain) was found in a study of blood T cell repertoires in COVID-19. This CDR3 has 17 residues. V was pared by 4 bases and J by 1 base, with 8 bases of the junction left unmatched. Germline values: CDR1 SNHLY, CDR2 FYNNEI. This clone was seen at least ten times. Sequencing was performed with immunoSEQ multiplex PCR; in TCRdb, only in-frame clones are kept and a portion is missing. The sample carries about 160,000 clones, over 70% recorded once. The source of this sequence is a man aged 65-85 years with acute or convalescent COVID-19. The sequenced material came from peripheral blood. The V call is TRBV2, the J call TRBJ2-1; 9 bases agree with TRBD1. DNA of the CDR3: TGTGCCAGCAGTGGGAGAACAGGGGGCGGGTCCTACAATGAGCAGTTCTTC. Its translation: CASSGRTGGGSYNEQFF.